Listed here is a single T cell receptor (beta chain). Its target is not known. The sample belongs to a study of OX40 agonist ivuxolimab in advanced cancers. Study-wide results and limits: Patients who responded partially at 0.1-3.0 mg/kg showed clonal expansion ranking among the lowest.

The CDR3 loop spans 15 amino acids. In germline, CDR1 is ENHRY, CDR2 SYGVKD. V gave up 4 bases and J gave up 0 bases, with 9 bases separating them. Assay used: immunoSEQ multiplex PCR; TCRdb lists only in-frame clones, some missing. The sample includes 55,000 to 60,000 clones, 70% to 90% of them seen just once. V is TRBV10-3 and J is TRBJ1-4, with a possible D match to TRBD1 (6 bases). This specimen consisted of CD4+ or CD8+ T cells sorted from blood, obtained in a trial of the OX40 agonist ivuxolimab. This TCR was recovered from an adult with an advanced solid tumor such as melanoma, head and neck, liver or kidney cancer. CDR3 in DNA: TGTGCCATCAGTGCTGGGACACCAACTAATGAAAAACTGTTTTTT. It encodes CAISAGTPTNEKLFF.